This paragraph covers one T cell receptor beta chain sequence. Its antigen is undetermined. This sample stems from a study of shared clonotypes between healthy human individuals. General study points: Non-shared clonotypes showed lower generation probabilities than clonotypes common to all four donors.

Around 30,000 T cell genomes (about 0.2 ug DNA) went into each sorted-subset replicate. Measured with immunoSEQ multiplex PCR; TCRdb has only the in-frame clones, and not every one. The sample contains 2 million to 3 million clones, 93% of which appear only once. The germline V gene encodes CDR1 SGDLS and CDR2 YYNGEE. Losses at the gene ends were 0 bases for V and 2 bases for J; bases not matched to a gene: 7. The CDR3 has 16 amino acids. The chain couples TRBV9 to TRBJ2-5; 7 bases are a match to TRBD1. Sequences were obtained from naive CD4+ T cells from PBMCs. Subset indicated: CD45RA+ positively selected. This clonotype was sampled from a man aged 18 to 30 in good health. Some clones in this sample may be carry-over from other donors' samples. CDR3 protein: CASSVGQGGSQETQYF. The CDR3 nucleotides are TGTGCCAGCAGCGTAGGACAGGGTGGGTCACAAGAGACCCAGTACTTC.